This passage covers 17 T cell receptor beta chains from one sample sequenced in a study of spatial heterogeneity in lung cancer. Regarding the study as a whole: One measure, the expanded intratumoral alpha and beta TCR count, tracked tumor mutation counts.

TCRdb re-called the 5' RACE reads with MiXCR, one entry per CDR3 protein. The repertoire holds around 20,000 distinct CDR3 sequences, with about 9.6% as singletons. The antigens for these receptors are not known. Described time point: sample taken at primary tumor resection. The sequences come from lung tumor tissue, collected at surgery. The receptors were sampled from a female donor with early-stage non-small cell lung cancer.

This clonotype was observed at least ten times. This beta chain appears as a stray read in a library generated for alpha chains; its size is not informative. V usage is TRBV7-9 and J usage is TRBJ2-3; unclear D gene. Trimming left V 4 bases short and J 9 bases short, with 11 bases between. This CDR3 spans 12 amino acids. Germline V gene lookup returns CDR1 SEHNR and CDR2 FQNEAQ (reference sequence). The CDR3 loop reads CASSSSFETQYF. CDR3 sequence (DNA): TGTGCCAGCAGCTCATCATTTGAAACGCAGTATTTT.

This clonotype came up a few times. As an off-target read in a library built for alpha chains, this beta chain has a frequency of little significance. This chain links TRBV7-3 with TRBJ2-7; 9 bases map to TRBD1. The length of the CDR3 is 15 residues. The J segment lost 4 bases and the V segment lost 5 bases, leaving 9 bases of the junction unmatched. The germline V gene has CDR1 SGHTA and CDR2 FQGTGA. CDR3 amino acids: CASSQGTGKGYEQYF. In DNA form, the CDR3 reads TGTGCCAGCAGCCAGGGGACAGGGAAGGGTTACGAGCAGTACTTC.

As concerns this clonotype: This beta chain is a stray sequence in a library constructed for alpha chains; its clone size is not meaningful. This rearrangement joins TRBV5-1 to TRBJ2-5; 10 bases match TRBD2. Germline CDR1 SGHRS, CDR2 YFSETQ. The CDR3 extends over 15 amino acids. Unmatched junction bases numbered 4, after V lost 0 bases and J lost 5 bases. CDR3 protein: CASSLELAGVETQYF. The CDR3 nucleotides read TGCGCCAGCAGCTTGGAGCTAGCGGGGGTTGAGACCCAGTACTTC.

This clonotype was seen more than once but under ten times. Little can be read into the size of this beta chain, an off-target read in a library designed for alpha chains. The CDR3 protein is CASSLAGTGAHEQYF. For the CDR3, the DNA is TGTGCCAGCAGCTTAGCCGGGACAGGGGCCCACGAGCAGTACTTC. The V gene is TRBV7-2, the J gene TRBJ2-7, with 10 nucleotides matching TRBD1. The CDR3 has 15 residues. Germline V lookup: CDR1 SGHTA, CDR2 FQGNSA. V gave up 0 bases and J gave up 5 bases; unmatched junction bases: 4.

This clonotype is medium-sized in the sample. The library was designed around alpha chains, so this beta chain is a stray read whose abundance carries little weight. This sequence joins TRBV10-2 and TRBJ2-2; D is unclear. Per germline, CDR1 WSHSY and CDR2 SAAADI. Trimming took off 6 bases at V and 4 bases at J, with 12 bases between the two ends. The CDR3 is 14 residues long. The CDR3 spells CASRDPTRTGELFF. The CDR3 coding sequence is TGCGCCAGCAGGGATCCTACTCGCACCGGGGAGCTGTTTTTT.

This clonotype appeared many times. This beta chain is off target for a library built for alpha chains, so its abundance means little. V and J are TRBV2 and TRBJ1-5; the D is unclear. Trimming took off 3 bases at V and 4 bases at J, with 7 bases between the two ends. The CDR3 consists of 13 residues. Germline lookup yields CDR1 SNHLY and CDR2 FYNNEI. CDR3 residues: CASSDDTNQPQHF. The CDR3 DNA follows: TGTGCCAGCAGTGACGATACAAATCAGCCCCAGCATTTT.

This clonotype was detected many times. Being off target in a library aimed at alpha chains, this beta chain has a size of little meaning. J is TRBJ1-5 and V is TRBV12-3 or TRBV12-4; D might be TRBD1 (5 bases). This CDR3 comprises 14 residues. V was cut by 7 bases and J by 7 bases, with 17 bases left in between. The chain's CDR3 is CASTTGGGTQPQHF. The CDR3 nucleotides are TGTGCCAGCACCACTGGGGGAGGGACCCAGCCCCAGCATTTT.

Sample share makes this clonotype medium-sized. This beta chain is an unintended read in a library built for alpha chains; its size means little. The V call is TRBV10-3, the J call TRBJ1-2; no definite D call. The CDR3 spans 13 residues. Trimming stripped 10 bases from V and 4 bases from J, with 16 bases between. CDR1 is ENHRY and CDR2 is SYGVKD in the germline V gene. The CDR3 DNA reads as TGTGCCAGTAAGGACCTGAGTGGCTATGGCTACACCTTC. Protein product: CASKDLSGYGYTF.

About this clonotype: Since it is a stray read in a library aimed at alpha chains, this beta chain has a size that is not meaningful. V and J are TRBV18 and TRBJ1-1; D unresolved. V lost 6 bases and J 4 bases, leaving 12 bases between the germline ends. Looked up from germline, CDR1 is KGHSH and CDR2 is LQKENI. The length of the CDR3 is 13 residues. The CDR3 loop is CASSPRGFTEAFF. The DNA for the CDR3 is TGTGCCAGCTCTCCGCGGGGATTCACTGAAGCTTTCTTT.

To note about this clonotype: In a library made to pick up alpha chains, this beta chain is a stray read with a size that means little. The chain combines TRBV7-2 with TRBJ1-3; D gene uncertain. The CDR3 runs 12 residues. Trimming shortened V by 5 bases and J by 2 bases, and 4 bases separated the two germline ends. The germline gives CDR1 SGHTA, CDR2 FQGNSA. This CDR3 reads CASSPTGNTIYF. In DNA, the CDR3 is TGTGCCAGCAGCCCGACTGGAAACACCATATATTTT.

At least ten counts were recorded for this clonotype. This beta chain is an unintended read in a library built for alpha chains; its size means little. The rearrangement uses TRBV5-1 and TRBJ1-2; D is perhaps TRBD1 (5 bases). Trimming cost V 0 bases and J 8 bases, with 8 bases left between them. The CDR3 has 12 residues. CDR1 SGHRS and CDR2 YFSETQ come from the germline V gene. The CDR3 spells CASSLEGSGYTF. The DNA for the CDR3 is TGCGCCAGCAGCTTGGAGGGGAGCGGCTACACCTTC.

Note on this clonotype: Since it is a stray read in a library aimed at alpha chains, this beta chain has a size that is not meaningful. The V and J genes are TRBV18 and TRBJ2-7; possibly TRBD1 or TRBD2 for D (5 bases each). The CDR3 consists of 14 residues. CDR1 is KGHSH and CDR2 is LQKENI in the germline V gene. Trimming pared 6 bases from V and 3 bases from J, leaving 15 bases between. CDR3 DNA sequence: TGTGCCAGCTCTTTAAGGGGAGACGGCTACGAGCAGTACTTC. Protein: CASSLRGDGYEQYF.

This clonotype was seen a few times. This beta chain slipped into a library made for alpha chains as a stray read, so its size is not meaningful. The rearrangement joins TRBV20-1 to TRBJ2-3, with 8 bases lining up with TRBD1. J was trimmed by 4 bases and V by 4 bases; bases with no gene match: 1. This CDR3 region has 12 residues. The germline V gene encodes CDR1 DFQATT and CDR2 SNEGSKA (reference sequence). Here the CDR3 reads CSAKQGADTQYF. The CDR3 coding sequence is TGCAGTGCTAAACAGGGGGCAGATACGCAGTATTTT.

This clonotype showed up just a few times. Since the library was made to target alpha chains, this beta chain is a stray read and its abundance is not meaningful. The DNA of the CDR3 is TGTGCCAGCAGCTTGACTAGCGGGGGGCTACAAAACATTCAGTACTTC. It is translated as CASSLTSGGLQNIQYF. This chain connects TRBV5-6 to TRBJ2-4; TRBD2 aligns across 12 bases. After removal of 1 base from V and 5 bases from J, the junction contained 4 bases not matched to a gene. The CDR3 runs to 16 residues. Per the germline V gene, CDR1 is SGHDT and CDR2 is YYEEEE.

Details on this clonotype: For a library built for alpha chains, this beta chain is a stray read; little rests on its size. V gene TRBV27 combines with J gene TRBJ2-7; 10 bases fit TRBD1. Germline CDR1 is MNHEY and CDR2 is SMNVEV (reference sequence). This CDR3 region has 14 residues. With V trimmed by 5 bases and J by 4 bases, 5 bases remained unmatched. CDR3 sequence reads: CASSTRQGAYEQYF. CDR3 bases: TGTGCCAGCAGTACCCGACAGGGGGCGTACGAGCAGTACTTC.

This clonotype appeared a few times. With the library built for alpha chains, this beta chain is off target and its frequency is not meaningful. The chain is built from TRBV2 and TRBJ2-5; D possibly corresponds to TRBD1 (6 bases). The CDR3 totals 15 residues. V was clipped by 6 bases and J by 0 bases, with 14 bases between them. Germline values: CDR1 SNHLY, CDR2 FYNNEI. This CDR3 is CASRFSTGYQETQYF. DNA of the CDR3: TGTGCCAGCAGGTTCTCTACAGGGTACCAAGAGACCCAGTACTTC.

The table lists this clonotype with many counts. For a library built for alpha chains, this beta chain is a stray read; little rests on its size. The J gene is TRBJ1-1, the V gene TRBV3-1, with D uncertain. Trimming pared 0 bases from V and 6 bases from J, leaving 11 bases between. The CDR3 consists of 14 residues. The germline V gene has CDR1 LGHDT and CDR2 YNNKEL (reference sequence). CDR3 coding DNA: TGTGCCAGCAGCCAAGAAGGGTGGGTCCCTGAAGCTTTCTTT. Translated: CASSQEGWVPEAFF.